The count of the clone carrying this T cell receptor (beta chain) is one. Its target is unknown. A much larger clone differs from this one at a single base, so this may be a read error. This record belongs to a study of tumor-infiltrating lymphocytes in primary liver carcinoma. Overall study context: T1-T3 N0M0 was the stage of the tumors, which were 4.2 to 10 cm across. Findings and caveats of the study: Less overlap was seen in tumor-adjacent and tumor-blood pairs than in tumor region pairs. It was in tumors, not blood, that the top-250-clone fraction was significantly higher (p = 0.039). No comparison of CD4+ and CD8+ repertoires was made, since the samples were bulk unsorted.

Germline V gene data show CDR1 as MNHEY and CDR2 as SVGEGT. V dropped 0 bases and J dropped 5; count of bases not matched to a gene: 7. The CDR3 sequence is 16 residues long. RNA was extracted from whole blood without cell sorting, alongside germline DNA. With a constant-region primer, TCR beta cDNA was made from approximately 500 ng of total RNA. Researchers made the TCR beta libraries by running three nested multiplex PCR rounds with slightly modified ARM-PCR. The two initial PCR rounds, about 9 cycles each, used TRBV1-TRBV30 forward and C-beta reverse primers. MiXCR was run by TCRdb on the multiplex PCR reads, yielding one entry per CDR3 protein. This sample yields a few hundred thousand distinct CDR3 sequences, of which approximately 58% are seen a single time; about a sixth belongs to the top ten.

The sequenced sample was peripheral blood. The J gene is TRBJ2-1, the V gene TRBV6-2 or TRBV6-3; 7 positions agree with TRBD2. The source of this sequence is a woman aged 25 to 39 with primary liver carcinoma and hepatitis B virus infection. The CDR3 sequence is CASSYSPAGLNNEQFF. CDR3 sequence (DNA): TGTGCCAGCAGTTACTCACCAGCGGGGCTAAACAATGAGCAGTTCTTC.